A single sample is the source of the 20 T cell receptor beta chains below, sequenced in a study of T-cell memory formation after mild COVID-19. TCRdb analysed the 5' RACE reads with MiXCR anew, one entry per CDR3 protein. Of 220,000 or so distinct CDR3 sequences in the sample, 9.5% are singletons; the top ten hold 3.5%. Sequencing input: PBMCs or a T cell subset sorted from them (not recorded which). The receptors shown here come from a man aged 18 to 29 who had mild COVID-19 (a few samples of this study predate the infection). Cell type and time point are not known.

This clonotype was counted at least ten times. This chain connects TRBV19 to TRBJ2-1, with a weak D call TRBD2 (5 bases). The V and J ends lost 3 bases and 4 bases respectively, with 13 bases between them. CDR3 length: 15 residues. Germline assignment: CDR1 LNHDA and CDR2 SQIVND (reference sequence). The CDR3 protein is CASSIGRTPYNEQFF. As DNA, the CDR3 is TGTGCCAGTAGTATCGGACGGACTCCGTACAATGAGCAGTTCTTC.

The chain joins TRBV6-9 to TRBJ2-1; D is unresolved. With 7 bases removed from V and 8 bases from J, the gap between germline ends came to 0 bases. Germline assignment: CDR1 MNHGY and CDR2 SVAAGI. The CDR3 has 8 amino acids. The CDR3 region is CASNEQFF. The CDR3 coding sequence is TGTGCCAGCAATGAGCAGTTCTTC.

The chain is built from TRBV29-1 and TRBJ2-4, with D perhaps TRBD1 (6 bases). The CDR3 runs 13 residues. Per germline, CDR1 SQVTM and CDR2 ANQGSEA. Trimming removed 7 bases from V and 9 bases from J, with 19 bases in between. CDR3 protein: CSATIQGSGIQYF. DNA for the CDR3: TGCAGCGCTACCATACAGGGTTCGGGCATTCAGTACTTC.

V and J are TRBV7-9 and TRBJ1-6; 8 bases fit TRBD1. Unmatched junction bases numbered 5, after V lost 1 base and J lost 6 bases. CDR1 is SEHNR, CDR2 FQNEAQ, per germline (reference sequence). The CDR3 spans 16 residues. CDR3 protein: CASSLVPGQVNSPLHF. The CDR3 DNA reads as TGTGCCAGCAGCTTAGTCCCGGGACAGGTTAATTCACCCCTCCACTTT. Based on the CDR3 plus reference TRBV7-9 and TRBJ1-6, the full variable domain is DTGVSQNPRHKITKRGQNVTFRCDPISEHNRLYWYRQTLGQGPEFLTYFQNEAQLEKSRLLSDRFSAERPKGSFSTLEIQRTEQGDSAMYLCASSLVPGQVNSPLHFGNGTRLTVT.

This clonotype was found a few times. The V and J genes are TRBV4-2 and TRBJ1-2; 7 bases agree with TRBD1. The CDR3 contains 14 residues. Germline V gene data show CDR1 as LGHNA and CDR2 as YNFKEQ. V shed 0 bases, J shed 4 bases, and the junction held 2 bases outside the gene matches. The CDR3 sequence is CASSQEGQRYGYTF. As DNA, the CDR3 is TGTGCCAGCAGCCAAGAGGGACAGCGCTATGGCTACACCTTC.

The chain has TRBV15 and TRBJ1-3, with TRBD1 matching over 9 bases. CDR3 length: 17 residues. Germline lookup yields CDR1 LNHNV and CDR2 YYDKDF (reference sequence). V was pared by 1 base and J by 8 bases, with 12 bases of the junction left unmatched. In nucleotides, the CDR3 is TGTGCCACCAGCAGAGTGGGACAGGGACCCTCCGGTGACACCATATATTTT. Translating gives CATSRVGQGPSGDTIYF.

A few counts support this clonotype. V usage is TRBV20-1 and J usage is TRBJ2-5, with TRBD1 matching over 7 bases. The germline V gene has CDR1 DFQATT and CDR2 SNEGSKA (reference sequence). The J segment lost 2 bases and the V segment lost 4 bases, leaving 10 bases of the junction unmatched. This CDR3 is built from 15 residues. The CDR3 loop reads CSANDPGRGQETQYF. The CDR3 DNA follows: TGCAGTGCTAACGACCCCGGCAGGGGGCAAGAGACCCAGTACTTC.

This chain connects TRBV7-8 to TRBJ2-1; 7 nucleotides align to TRBD1. The J segment lost 12 bases and the V segment lost 5 bases, leaving 10 bases of the junction unmatched. Germline CDR1 and CDR2: SGHVS and FQNEAQ. There are 13 residues in the CDR3. The CDR3 DNA sequence: TGTGCCAGCAGCCCGACGACAGGGATGAGGCAGTTCTTC. It is translated as CASSPTTGMRQFF.

This clonotype was seen more than once but under ten times. The V call is TRBV4-2, the J call TRBJ2-7; D call uncertain. The germline V gene has CDR1 LGHNA and CDR2 YNFKEQ. This CDR3 spans 14 amino acids. V lost 4 bases to trimming and J lost 0 bases, with 10 bases between them. The CDR3 DNA is TGTGCCAGCAGCCCCGAGACGAGCTCCTACGAGCAGTACTTC. Translation gives CASSPETSSYEQYF.

The genes are TRBV28 and TRBJ2-1; D gene unclear. This CDR3 is built from 11 residues. CDR1 is MDHEN and CDR2 is SYDVKM in the germline V gene. V was shortened by 4 bases and J by 6 bases, with 4 bases between the two germline ends. This CDR3 reads CASSWLNEQFF. The DNA for the CDR3 is TGTGCCAGCAGTTGGCTCAATGAGCAGTTCTTC. The full variable domain, completed using reference TRBV28 and TRBJ2-1, is DVKVTQSSRYLVKRTGEKVFLECVQDMDHENMFWYRQDPGLGLRLIYFSYDVKMKEKGDIPEGYSVSREKKERFSLILESASTNQTSMYLCASSWLNEQFFGPGTRLTVL.

This clonotype has ten or more counts. The chain links TRBV14 to TRBJ2-7, with D tentatively TRBD1 (6 bases). V gave up 6 bases and J gave up 6 bases, with 15 bases separating them. Germline V gives CDR1 SGHDN, CDR2 FVKESK. CDR3 length: 13 amino acids. The CDR3 DNA reads as TGTGCCAGCAGTACGGACGTACAGGGCGAGCAGTACGTC. It specifies CASSTDVQGEQYV.

A few counts support this clonotype. The rearrangement joins TRBV2 to TRBJ1-5; 8 bases are a match to TRBD1. Germline loops: CDR1 SNHLY, CDR2 FYNNEI. This CDR3 has 13 amino acids. V trimming: 6 bases; J trimming: 2 bases; junction bases outside the gene matches: 0. CDR3 in amino acids: CASRDRGNQPQHF. The CDR3, as DNA: TGTGCCAGCAGGGACAGGGGCAATCAGCCCCAGCATTTT.

This clonotype has a handful of counts. The CDR3, as DNA: TGTGCCAGCACCCGAAATGAGGGGGGAGAGACCCAGTACTTC. Translation: CASTRNEGGETQYF. The chain is built from TRBV12-3 or TRBV12-4 and TRBJ2-5; tentatively, D is TRBD1 or TRBD2 (6 bases each). This CDR3 comprises 14 residues. The germline V and J ends were trimmed by 7 bases and 4 bases, with 16 bases remaining between them.

This clonotype was found a few times. The chain employs TRBV5-8 and TRBJ2-5, with a possible D match to TRBD1 (5 bases). Per germline, CDR1 SGHTS and CDR2 YDEGEE. The CDR3 sequence is 14 residues long. V lost 4 bases, J lost 1 base, and 11 bases lay in between. CDR3 protein: CASSLGHPQETQYF. The CDR3, as DNA: TGTGCCAGCAGCCTGGGGCATCCCCAAGAGACCCAGTACTTC. The full variable domain, with the rest looked up from reference TRBV5-8 and TRBJ2-5, is EAGVTQSPTHLIKTRGQQATLRCSPISGHTSVYWYQQALGLGLQFLLWYDEGEERNRGNFPPRFSGRQFPNYSSELNVNALELEDSALYLCASSLGHPQETQYFGPGTRLLVL.

This chain's CDR3 is CASSDLRAGIGNEQFF. CDR3 coding DNA: TGTGCCAGCAGCGACCTTCGGGCAGGGATCGGCAATGAGCAGTTCTTC. The V call is TRBV7-8, the J call TRBJ2-1, with D tentatively TRBD1 (5 bases). Trimming left V 5 bases short and J 6 bases short, with 20 bases between. CDR3 length equals 16 residues. Per the germline V gene, CDR1 is SGHVS and CDR2 is FQNEAQ.

This clonotype was detected many times. The rearrangement uses TRBV10-2 and TRBJ2-7; 9 nucleotides agree with TRBD2. Trimming cost V 8 bases and J 3 bases; bases outside gene matches: 5. Germline V CDR1 and CDR2: WSHSY, SAAADI. This CDR3 has 13 amino acids. The CDR3 bases are TGCGCCAGCCTGCGGGGGGGGTTCTACGAGCAGTACTTC. It is translated as CASLRGGFYEQYF.

With regard to this clonotype: This may be a read error, as it is one base from a much larger clone. This sequence joins TRBV7-2 and TRBJ2-3, with a possible D match to TRBD2 (6 bases). The CDR3 extends over 13 amino acids. The germline V gene encodes CDR1 SGHTA and CDR2 FQGNSA. The CDR3 region is CANSFETSDTQYF. The CDR3 bases are TGTGCCAACAGCTTTGAAACTAGCGATACGCAGTATTTT.

This clonotype has a handful of counts. The chain has TRBV6-2 or TRBV6-3 and TRBJ1-5; TRBD1 might be the D (5 bases). Trimming stripped 6 bases from V and 8 bases from J, with 17 bases between. CDR3 length: 14 amino acids. CDR1 is MNHEY and CDR2 is SVGEGT in the germline V gene. The CDR3 region has the DNA TGTGCCAGCAGGAACCGTCGGGGCTTAGAGCCCCAGCATTTT. Translating gives CASRNRRGLEPQHF.

The V and J genes are TRBV4-1 and TRBJ2-7; TRBD1 matches at 9 bases. V lost 1 base, J lost 1 base, and 5 bases stayed unmatched. This CDR3 is built from 16 residues. CDR1 MGHRA and CDR2 YSYEKL come from the germline V gene. The CDR3 bases are TGCGCCAGCAGCCAAGGTCGGGACAGGGCGTCCTACGAGCAGTACTTC. Amino acids: CASSQGRDRASYEQYF.

V gene TRBV28 combines with J gene TRBJ1-4; no clear D. The CDR3 covers 14 residues. Deletions cut 5 bases from V and 0 bases from J, with 7 bases between. Germline V gene data show CDR1 as MDHEN and CDR2 as SYDVKM. The CDR3 sequence is CASSRPATNEKLFF. The DNA of the CDR3 is TGTGCCAGCAGTCGTCCGGCAACTAATGAAAAACTGTTTTTT.